This T cell receptor (beta chain) appears in the sequencing data of a study of blood T cell repertoires in COVID-19 (dated by TCRdb to about 2020). About the full investigation: Samples covering the acute and convalescent phases of COVID-19 were provided by collaborators in the United States, Italy and Spain. The repertoires were released in a freely available public database meant as a resource for research on the immune response to SARS-CoV-2. The prospective study material was composed of cDNA or gDNA derived from T cells, B-cell-depleted T cells, or PBMCs. HLA class I and class II types, where available, came from metadata supplied by the sample provider rather than from assay-based typing. The dataset comprised deeply sampled blood TCRbeta repertoires from subjects exposed to, actively infected with, or recovered from COVID-19. The samples were drawn from two sources: the first 160 participants of the ongoing ImmuneRACE study, and approximately 1,300 subjects contributed by 6 global collaborators. The sample metadata nearly always contained a de-identified subject ID, COVID-19 status, age in years and sex. General study outcomes and caveats: How much clinical and demographic metadata was included differed by source and by participant, and the metadata was provided uncurated.

TCRbeta CDR3 regions were amplified from genomic DNA by means of the immunoSEQ Assay, a bias-controlled multiplex PCR. Per the authors' processing: Within the assay, amplification of reference gene primers was used to estimate how many nucleated cells each sample contained. To quantify the absolute abundance of each unique TCRbeta CDR3 rearrangement, sequence reads were collapsed and filtered. For each sample, productive Simpson clonality was calculated by taking the square root of Simpson's diversity index across productive rearrangements. The table comes from immuneACCESS by way of TCRdb, which keeps in-frame sequences with V and J called. Part of the clones is missing from these tables; in studies checked, under half for an unresolved V gene and the rest for unknown reasons. V, J and clone size are those of that table, while D and trimming were read from the DNA. This sample gives approximately 80,000 clones in total; around 87% of them show up just once. The ten largest account for 4% to 5.5% of the sample.

With respect to this clone: The target of this receptor is not known. No much larger clonotype is one base removed from it; base qualities were not supplied.

Whole blood was collected in K2EDTA tubes by collaborating institutions according to the institutions' own protocols. For TCRbeta analysis, collaborator samples were shipped as frozen whole blood, as isolated PBMCs, or as DNA extracted from either sample type. The CDR3 has 14 amino acids, counting the end cysteine and phenylalanine. CDR3 DNA only is kept here, 42 bases in frame from base 1. V and J are truncated by 5 bases and 3 bases respectively, leaving an intervening sequence of 10 bases. Reading the germline V gene (reference sequence) gives CDR1 LNHDA and CDR2 SQIVND. The material sequenced was peripheral blood. The TCR sequence derives from a man between 35 and 55 years old with acute or convalescent COVID-19. The chain is encoded by TRBV19 joined to TRBJ1-4, with an unclear D gene assignment. The bases read TGTGCCAGTAGTTACAGACGGCCTAATGAAAAACTGTTTTTT. It is translated as CASSYRRPNEKLFF.